This T cell receptor (beta chain) was documented in a study of technical replicates of blood from a handful of donors. Germline assignment: CDR1 SGDLS and CDR2 YYNGEE. Trimming removed 3 bases from V and 0 bases from J, with 15 bases in between. The CDR3 loop spans 16 amino acids. Sequencing used immunoSEQ multiplex PCR; TCRdb keeps in-frame clones, though not all of them. The table records 80,000 or so clones, under 99% of them present only once. The sequence came from a human donor in good health. V is TRBV9 and J is TRBJ1-1; maybe TRBD1 (6 bases). The source material was T cells isolated from PBMCs. The CDR3 loop reads CASSGGGGGMNTEAFF. In nucleotides, the CDR3 is TGTGCCAGCAGCGGAGGAGGGGGGGGTATGAACACTGAAGCTTTCTTT.